This TCR beta chain was documented in a study of cytomegalovirus exposure and HLA in healthy donors (dated by TCRdb to about 2017). Study-level background: According to an earlier analysis of around 600 of the donors, 150 million to 200 million T cells yielded 117 million unique TCR beta sequences and more than 250 Gb of sequence data. HLA typing included class I and class II loci at four-digit resolution. The study profiled the T cell repertoires of more than 500 subjects by immunosequencing and related them to cytomegalovirus serostatus. In the later analysis, no new phenotypic data were used to find candidate immune exposures; instead, reliance was placed on TCR beta sequences and their occurrence across donors. An early release that covered several hundred HLA-typed donors contained 300 to 350 gigabases of sequencing data and tens of millions of unique TCR sequences. To predict cytomegalovirus infection status, the study combined high-throughput TCR immunosequencing, statistical association of individual TCRs with disease status, and machine learning. A later analysis re-analyzed previously published TCR beta repertoires from 650 to 800 donors and added high-resolution HLA genotyping to study TCR occurrence patterns. The study aimed to test whether signatures of past pathogen exposure could be identified by cataloging public T cell receptors. Across approximately 420 genotyped donors of the cohort, an average of approximately 240,000 unique TCR beta nucleotide sequences per donor were sequenced, and approximately 19% of those sequences were non-productive. Because of strong linkage in the cohort, four to six DR-DQ haplotypes were treated as single units for association and clustering. Of the roughly 400 genotyped donors, around 81% fell in the genetic ancestry cluster associated with self-reported Caucasian donors. A later genetic analysis took genome-wide SNP genotypes for about 65% of the roughly 670 donors and used that subset as a discovery cohort. Alongside the repertoire data, information on donor age, sex, ethnicity and CMV serostatus was compiled. Typing coverage differed by locus: A, B, C, DRB1 and DQB1 were typed in roughly 629-640 donors, DQA1 in about 500, DPA1 in approximately 600, and DPB1 in just under 480. An earlier analysis of nearly 600 of the donors applied high-throughput TCR beta sequencing to assess whether each TCR beta V gene segment acted as functional or pseudogenic. Along with the approximately 700-subject first cohort, a separate validation cohort of over a hundred different subjects was used. All discovery cohort repertoires had been generated on a single sequencing platform.

To note about this clone: Its antigen remains undetermined. Base-call qualities are not available, and no considerably larger clone is one nucleotide away.

Points the paper makes about the study in general: The cohort was sequenced for TCR beta chains only, and without alpha or paired-chain data the features that could be detected were limited. In a later analysis, the rate of TCR association differed among HLA loci, with DRB1 alleles having the most associated TCRs and HLA-C alleles having the fewest. Linkage disequilibrium might explain the correlated functional status among segregating V segments, but an unknown experimental factor could not be ruled out. According to a later analysis, parvovirus B19, influenza, CMV and Epstein-Barr virus appeared linked to several top co-occurrence clusters. In an earlier analysis of around 600 of the donors, most TCR beta V segments were observed in productive rearrangements about 87% or about 30% of the time, broadly matching IMGT annotations. According to the authors, the approach could potentially be generalized to other disease states and immunological phenotypes. Because counts were too low, seventeen rarely observed V segments, including chromosome 9 orphons, were left out of the earlier analysis of some 600 of the donors. In a later analysis, over 15,000 TCR beta sequences were associated with specific HLA alleles at a false discovery rate of 0.05. In a later genetic analysis, fewer N-insertions in productive TCRs were reported among donors in an Asian-associated ancestry cluster than the roughly 700-donor mean. The study gave a list of over 150 TCR beta chains associated with cytomegalovirus. The only immune exposure information available for the cohort was CMV serostatus. Because HLA typing was unavailable for some donors at each locus, only the typed subset was used in association tests. A further reported finding was that TCR beta sequences accurately predicted the HLA-A and HLA-B alleles for most subjects in the first cohort. The classifier was reported to diagnose cytomegalovirus status with high specificity and sensitivity in both the original cohort and the validation cohort. Most TCR sequences were seen in very few donors, while some public TCRs were found in many individuals. Three of the identified cytomegalovirus-associated TCR beta chains were confirmed in vitro to be specific for cytomegalovirus antigens. A later analysis found that HLA-associated TCR beta chains were more clonally expanded and had lower generation probabilities than equally common non-associated chains. The presence/absence analyses assumed that sequencing depth was roughly uniform across donors, and that assumption may not be true. When HLA alleles, especially DR and DQ, strongly co-occurred, attributing TCR associations to individual alleles was difficult. A cluster of highly shared sequence variants was judged likely to represent a technical artifact of the sequencing pipeline. According to a later analysis, most CMV-associated TCR beta chains appeared to be HLA-restricted, and the HLA associations seemed to be driven largely by CMV exposure. A later genetic analysis associated a missense DCLRE1C variant with V-gene and J-gene trimming of TCR beta chains, and an independent cohort replicated the association.

Library preparation was by the immunoSEQ multiplex PCR assay. For the multiplex PCR, a mixture combining 60 forward primers for TCR Vbeta segments and 13 reverse primers for TCR Jbeta segments was used. A multiplex PCR assay on genomic DNA amplified the CDR3 region of rearranged TCR beta genes. The Illumina HiSeq System was used to sequence the amplified TCR beta libraries as 87-base-pair reads. Regarding the original processing steps: A later analysis tallied around 80 million unique TCR beta chains across the 666 repertoires, and approximately 9.9 million of those chains were shared by two or more donors. Raw reads were error-corrected and collapsed into unique sequences with a nearest-neighbor algorithm that merged closely related sequences to remove PCR and sequencing errors. Alignment of CDR3 sequences to IMGT reference sequences was used to assign V, D and J gene segments. For a sequence to be retained, at least a six-nucleotide match to both a V gene segment and a J gene segment was required. A rearrangement counted as productive if the CDR3 had no stop codons and remained in frame with V and J, and every other rearrangement counted as non-productive. CDR3 was defined according to IMGT convention as the region running from the second conserved V-encoded cysteine to the conserved J-encoded phenylalanine. The earlier analysis of 550 to 650 of the donors excluded any sequence lacking an unambiguous match to a single V gene segment. In an earlier analysis of approximately 590 of the donors, a V segment was called functional when productive rearrangements were above 56.7%, and segregating when the standard deviation between donors exceeded 5%. A statistical classification framework was developed to diagnose cytomegalovirus status using the catalog of TCR beta chain sequences. V and J gene assignment, in a later analysis, came from comparing TCR nucleotide sequences with IMGT/GENE-DB human TR gene sequences. In a later analysis, CDR3 sequences and most-parsimonious VDJ recombination scenarios were assigned using the TCRdist pipeline. A later analysis defined each TCR beta chain by its CDR3 amino acid sequence plus V-gene family, and excluded reads lacking a unique V-gene family. A later analysis removed 550 to 650 highly shared, low-generation-probability nucleotide sequences to deal with suspected cross-contamination and a sequencing artifact. In a later analysis, a clonal expansion index was calculated for each public chain from normalized within-repertoire ranks of inferred template counts. Generation probabilities in a later analysis came from a VDJ recombination model fitted to out-of-frame rearrangements, and those results were checked against IGoR. In a later analysis, hypergeometric tests were used to score TCR-TCR, TCR-HLA and TCR-CMV co-occurrence, with a repertoire-size bias correction applied to TCR pairs. A later analysis estimated false discovery rates by permuting HLA or CMV assignments 20 times. In a later analysis, co-occurring TCRs were grouped using DBSCAN, and TCRdist sequence similarity was added for clustering within HLA-allele-positive subsets. For co-occurrence clustering, repertoires with fewer than 30,000 or more than 120,000 public chains were excluded, along with five repertoires with anomalous nucleotide sharing. Here the immuneACCESS table is served through TCRdb, limited to in-frame sequences with V and J called. Missing clones are a known gap in these copies; in checked studies unresolved V genes cover under half, and the rest lacks a known reason. That table furnishes V, J and clone size, whereas the DNA furnished D and trimming. For this sample the table gives 150,000 to 200,000 clones, of which 82% were detected only once. The ten largest clones take up 1.5% to 1.7% of the sample.

The cohort was made up of several hundred healthy bone marrow donors. At the time of sampling, all cohort members were nominally healthy, though unrecorded immune exposures were likely present. The donor was CMV seronegative and was included in the group of a few hundred seronegative cohort members. A peripheral blood sample was provided by each donor, and peripheral blood mononuclear cells were used for TCR beta sequencing. The Qiagen DNeasy Blood Extraction Kit was used to extract genomic DNA from the blood cell samples. This TCR derives from a middle-aged man in good health and CMV-seronegative. The sequenced sample consisted of PBMCs.

The bases are TGTGCCAGCAGCGTCGACGCGGGGGACCTAAGTGAGCAGTTCTTC. The resulting protein is CASSVDAGDLSEQFF. The sequence joins TRBV9 to TRBJ2-1; 7 central bases correspond to TRBD2. CDR1 and CDR2, looked up from the germline V gene, are SGDLS and YYNGEE. Compared with germline, V lacks 2 bases and J lacks 9 bases; bases without a gene match: 11. The CDR3 starts with the cysteine, ends with the phenylalanine, and has 15 residues. The DNA shown is the 45-base CDR3, in frame from base 1. This CDR3, with the reference TRBV9 and TRBJ2-1 proteins standing in past its ends, gives the full variable domain DSGVTQTPKHLITATGQRVTLRCSPRSGDLSVYWYQQSLDQGLQFLIQYYNGEERAKGNILERFSAQQFPDLHSELNLSSLELGDSALYFCASSVDAGDLSEQFFGPGTRLTVL.